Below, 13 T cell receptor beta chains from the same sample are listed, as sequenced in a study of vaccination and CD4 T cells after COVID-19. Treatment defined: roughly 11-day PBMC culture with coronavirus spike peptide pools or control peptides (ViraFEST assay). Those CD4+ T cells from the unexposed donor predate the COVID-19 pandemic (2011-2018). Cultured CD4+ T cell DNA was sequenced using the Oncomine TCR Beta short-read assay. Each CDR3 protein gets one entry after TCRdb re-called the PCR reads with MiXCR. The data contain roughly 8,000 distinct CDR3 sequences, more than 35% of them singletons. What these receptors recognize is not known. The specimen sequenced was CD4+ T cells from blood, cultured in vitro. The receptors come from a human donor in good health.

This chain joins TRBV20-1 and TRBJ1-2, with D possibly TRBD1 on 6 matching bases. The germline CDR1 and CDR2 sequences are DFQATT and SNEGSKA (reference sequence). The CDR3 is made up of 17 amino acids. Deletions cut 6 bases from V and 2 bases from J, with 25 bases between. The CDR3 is CSAPRGFTGFTNYGYTF. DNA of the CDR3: TGCAGTGCCCCGAGGGGGTTTACGGGGTTTACAAACTATGGCTACACCTTC.

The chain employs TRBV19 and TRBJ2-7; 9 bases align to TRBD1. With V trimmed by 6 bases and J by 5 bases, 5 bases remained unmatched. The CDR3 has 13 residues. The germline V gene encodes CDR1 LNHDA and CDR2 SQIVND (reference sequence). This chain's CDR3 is CASRRDRVDEQYF. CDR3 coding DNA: TGTGCCAGTAGACGGGACAGGGTAGACGAGCAGTACTTC.

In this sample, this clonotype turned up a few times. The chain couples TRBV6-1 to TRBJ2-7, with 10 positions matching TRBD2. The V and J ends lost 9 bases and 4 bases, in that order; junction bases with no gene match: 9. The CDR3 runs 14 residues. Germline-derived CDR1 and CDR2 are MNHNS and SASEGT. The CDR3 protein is CASSPTSGVYEQYF. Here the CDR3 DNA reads TGTGCCAGTTCCCCTACTAGCGGGGTTTACGAGCAGTACTTC.

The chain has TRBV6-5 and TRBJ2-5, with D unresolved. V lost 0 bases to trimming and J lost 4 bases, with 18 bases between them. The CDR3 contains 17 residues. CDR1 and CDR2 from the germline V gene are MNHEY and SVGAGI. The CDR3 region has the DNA TGTGCCAGCAGTTACTCGAGGTTAGACTCGGGCACAGAGACCCAGTACTTC. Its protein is CASSYSRLDSGTETQYF.

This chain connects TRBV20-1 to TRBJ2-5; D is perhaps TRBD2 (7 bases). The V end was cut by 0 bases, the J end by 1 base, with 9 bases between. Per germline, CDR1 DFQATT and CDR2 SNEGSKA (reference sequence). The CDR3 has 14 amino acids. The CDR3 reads CSARDGGAQETQYF. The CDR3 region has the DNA TGCAGTGCTAGAGATGGGGGGGCCCAAGAGACCCAGTACTTC.

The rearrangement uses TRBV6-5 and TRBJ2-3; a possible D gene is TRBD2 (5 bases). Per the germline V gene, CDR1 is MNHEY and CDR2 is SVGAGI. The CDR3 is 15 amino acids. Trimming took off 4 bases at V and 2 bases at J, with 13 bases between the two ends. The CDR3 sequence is CASSLEGRNTDTQYF. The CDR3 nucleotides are TGTGCCAGCAGTTTAGAGGGTAGGAACACAGATACGCAGTATTTT.

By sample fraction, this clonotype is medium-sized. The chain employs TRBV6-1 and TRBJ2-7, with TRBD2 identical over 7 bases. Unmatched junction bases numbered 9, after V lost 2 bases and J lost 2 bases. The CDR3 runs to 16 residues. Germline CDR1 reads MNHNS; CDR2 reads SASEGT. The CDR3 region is CASSENNWGGAYEQYF. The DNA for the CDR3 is TGTGCCAGCAGTGAAAACAACTGGGGGGGGGCCTACGAGCAGTACTTC.

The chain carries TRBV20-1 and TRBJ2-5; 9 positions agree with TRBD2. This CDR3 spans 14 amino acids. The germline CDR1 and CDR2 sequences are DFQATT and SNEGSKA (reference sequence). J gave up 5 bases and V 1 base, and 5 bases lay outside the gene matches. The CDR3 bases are TGCAGTGCTAGAGTTAGCGGGGGATACGAGACCCAGTACTTC. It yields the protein CSARVSGGYETQYF.

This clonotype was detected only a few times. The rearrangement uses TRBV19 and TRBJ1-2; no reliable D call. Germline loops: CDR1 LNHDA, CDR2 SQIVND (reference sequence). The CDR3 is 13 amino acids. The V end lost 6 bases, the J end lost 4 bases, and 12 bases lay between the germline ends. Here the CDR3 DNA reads TGTGCCAGTAGGTCAGAGGTCCCCTATGGCTACACCTTC. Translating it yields CASRSEVPYGYTF.

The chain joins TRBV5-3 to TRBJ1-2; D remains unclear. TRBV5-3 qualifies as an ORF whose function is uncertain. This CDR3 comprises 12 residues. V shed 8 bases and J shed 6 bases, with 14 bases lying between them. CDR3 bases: TGTGCCAGCAGCCCAGGTTTCGATGGCTACACCTTC. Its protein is CASSPGFDGYTF.

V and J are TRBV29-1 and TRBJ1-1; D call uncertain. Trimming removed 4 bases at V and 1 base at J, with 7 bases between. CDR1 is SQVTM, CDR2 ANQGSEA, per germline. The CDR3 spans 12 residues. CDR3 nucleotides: TGCAGCGTTGGTCAGCCGAACACTGAAGCTTTCTTT. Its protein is CSVGQPNTEAFF. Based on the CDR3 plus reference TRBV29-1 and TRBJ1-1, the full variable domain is SAVISQKPSRDICQRGTSLTIQCQVDSQVTMMFWYRQQPGQSLTLIATANQGSEATYESGFVIDKFPISRPNLTFSTLTVSNMSPEDSSIYLCSVGQPNTEAFFGQGTRLTVV.

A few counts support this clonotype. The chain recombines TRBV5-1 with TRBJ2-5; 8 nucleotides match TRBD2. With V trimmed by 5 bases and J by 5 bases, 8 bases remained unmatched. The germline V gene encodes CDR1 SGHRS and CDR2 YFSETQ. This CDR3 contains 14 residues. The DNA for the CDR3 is TGCGCCAGCAGAGACGGGGGGGCCGGGGAGACCCAGTACTTC. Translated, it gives CASRDGGAGETQYF. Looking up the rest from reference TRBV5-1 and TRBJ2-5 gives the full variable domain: KAGVTQTPRYLIKTRGQQVTLSCSPISGHRSVSWYQQTPGQGLQFLFEYFSETQRNKGNFPGRFSGRQFSNSRSEMNVSTLELGDSALYLCASRDGGAGETQYFGPGTRLLVL.

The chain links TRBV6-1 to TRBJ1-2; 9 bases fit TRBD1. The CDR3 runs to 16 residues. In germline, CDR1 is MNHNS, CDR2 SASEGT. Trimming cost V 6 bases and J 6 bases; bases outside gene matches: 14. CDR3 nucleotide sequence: TGTGCCAGCAGGTGGACAGGGGCGCGGACAGAAAATGGCTACACCTTC. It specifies CASRWTGARTENGYTF.